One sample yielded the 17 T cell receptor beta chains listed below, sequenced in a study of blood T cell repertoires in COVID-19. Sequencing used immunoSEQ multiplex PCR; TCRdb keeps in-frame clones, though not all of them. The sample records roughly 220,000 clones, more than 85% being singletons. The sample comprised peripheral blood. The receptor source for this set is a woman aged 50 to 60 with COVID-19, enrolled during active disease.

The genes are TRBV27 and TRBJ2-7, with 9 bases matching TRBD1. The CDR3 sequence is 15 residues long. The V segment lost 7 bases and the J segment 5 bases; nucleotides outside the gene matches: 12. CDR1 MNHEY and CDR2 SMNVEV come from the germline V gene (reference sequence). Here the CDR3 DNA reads TGTGCCAGCAACCGAGGGGACAGGGAATTCGACGAGCAGTACTTC. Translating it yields CASNRGDREFDEQYF.

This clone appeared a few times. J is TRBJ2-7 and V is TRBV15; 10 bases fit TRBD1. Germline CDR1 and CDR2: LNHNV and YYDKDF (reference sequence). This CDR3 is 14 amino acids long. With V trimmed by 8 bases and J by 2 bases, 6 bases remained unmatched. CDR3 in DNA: TGTGCCACCGCCGGGACAGGGGCACCCTACGAGCAGTACTTC. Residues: CATAGTGAPYEQYF.

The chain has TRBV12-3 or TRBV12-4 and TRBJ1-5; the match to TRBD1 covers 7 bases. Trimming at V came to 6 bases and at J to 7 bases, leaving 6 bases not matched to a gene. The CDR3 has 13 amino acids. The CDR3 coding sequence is TGTGCCAGCAGCACAGGGGCCGGACAGCCCCAGCATTTT. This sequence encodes CASSTGAGQPQHF.

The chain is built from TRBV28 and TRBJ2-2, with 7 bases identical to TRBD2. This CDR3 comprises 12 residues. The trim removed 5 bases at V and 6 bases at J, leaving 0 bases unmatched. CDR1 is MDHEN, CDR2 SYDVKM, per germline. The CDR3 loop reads CASSRGAGELFF. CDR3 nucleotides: TGTGCCAGCAGTCGGGGGGCCGGGGAGCTGTTTTTT.

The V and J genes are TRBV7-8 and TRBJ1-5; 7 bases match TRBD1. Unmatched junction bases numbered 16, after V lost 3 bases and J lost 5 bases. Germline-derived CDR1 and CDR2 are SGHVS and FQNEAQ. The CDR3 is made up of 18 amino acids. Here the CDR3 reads CASSFVLRRGTVHQPQHF. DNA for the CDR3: TGTGCCAGCAGCTTTGTGTTGAGGAGGGGGACAGTTCATCAGCCCCAGCATTTT.

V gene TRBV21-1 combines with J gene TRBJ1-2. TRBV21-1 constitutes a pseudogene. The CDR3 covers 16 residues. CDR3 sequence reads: CASSRGDSEFLYGYTF. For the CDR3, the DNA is TGTGCCAGCAGCAGGGGGGACTCGGAATTTCTCTATGGCTACACCTTC.

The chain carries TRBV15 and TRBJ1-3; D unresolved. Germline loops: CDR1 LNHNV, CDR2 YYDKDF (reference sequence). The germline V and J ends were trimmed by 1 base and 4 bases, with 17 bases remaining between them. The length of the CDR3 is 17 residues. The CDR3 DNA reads TGTGCCACCAGCAGAGTTAAAAATGGGCTATCCGGAAACACCATATATTTT. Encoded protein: CATSRVKNGLSGNTIYF.

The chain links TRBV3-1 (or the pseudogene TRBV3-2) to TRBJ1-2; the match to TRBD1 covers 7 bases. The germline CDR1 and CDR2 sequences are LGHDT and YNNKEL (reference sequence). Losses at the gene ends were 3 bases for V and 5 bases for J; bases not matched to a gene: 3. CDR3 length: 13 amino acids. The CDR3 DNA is TGTGCCAGCAGCCATAGACAGGGTTATGGCTACACCTTC. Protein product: CASSHRQGYGYTF.

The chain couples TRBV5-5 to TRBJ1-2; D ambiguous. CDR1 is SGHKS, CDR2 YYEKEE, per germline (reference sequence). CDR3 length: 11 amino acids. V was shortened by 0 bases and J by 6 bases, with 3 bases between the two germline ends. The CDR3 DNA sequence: TGTGCCAGCAGCTTGGTAGATGGCTACACCTTC. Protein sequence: CASSLVDGYTF.

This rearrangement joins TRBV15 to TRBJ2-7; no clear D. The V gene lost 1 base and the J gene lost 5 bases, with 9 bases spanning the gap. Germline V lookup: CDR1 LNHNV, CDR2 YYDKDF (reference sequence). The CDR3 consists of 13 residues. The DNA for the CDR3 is TGTGCCACCAGCAGAGGAAGCGAGGACGAGCAGTACTTC. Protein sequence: CATSRGSEDEQYF.

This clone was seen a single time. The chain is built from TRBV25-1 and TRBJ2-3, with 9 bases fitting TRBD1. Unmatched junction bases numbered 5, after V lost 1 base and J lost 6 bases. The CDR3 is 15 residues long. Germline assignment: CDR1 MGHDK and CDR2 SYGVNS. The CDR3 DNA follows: TGTGCCAGCAGTGAATGGGGACAGGGAACTGATACGCAGTATTTT. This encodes CASSEWGQGTDTQYF.

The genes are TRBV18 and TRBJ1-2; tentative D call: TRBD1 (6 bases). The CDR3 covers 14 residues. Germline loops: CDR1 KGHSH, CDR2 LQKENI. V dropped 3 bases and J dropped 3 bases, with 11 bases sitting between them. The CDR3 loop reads CASSPGGADYGYTF. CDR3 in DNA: TGTGCCAGCTCACCGGGGGGGGCCGACTATGGCTACACCTTC.

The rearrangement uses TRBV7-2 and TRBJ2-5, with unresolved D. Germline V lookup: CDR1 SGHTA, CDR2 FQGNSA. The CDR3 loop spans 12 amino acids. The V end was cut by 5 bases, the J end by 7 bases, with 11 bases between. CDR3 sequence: CASSPVRGTQYF. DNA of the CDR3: TGTGCCAGCAGCCCGGTTCGAGGGACCCAGTACTTC.

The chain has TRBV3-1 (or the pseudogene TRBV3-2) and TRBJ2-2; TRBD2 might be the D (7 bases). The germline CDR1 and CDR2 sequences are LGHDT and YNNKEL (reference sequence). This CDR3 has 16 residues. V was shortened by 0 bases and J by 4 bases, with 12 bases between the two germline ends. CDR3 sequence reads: CASSQEKGGLTGELFF. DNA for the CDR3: TGTGCCAGCAGCCAAGAGAAGGGGGGGCTCACCGGGGAGCTGTTTTTT.

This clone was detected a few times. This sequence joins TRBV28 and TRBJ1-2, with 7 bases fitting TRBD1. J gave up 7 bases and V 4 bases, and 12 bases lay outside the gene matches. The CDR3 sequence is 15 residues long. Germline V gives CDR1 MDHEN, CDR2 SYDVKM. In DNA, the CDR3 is TGTGCCAGCAGTTCCGGGACAGCCCCAGGAGGTGGCTACACCTTC. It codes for CASSSGTAPGGGYTF.

The CDR3 reads CASSLIGGLGYTF. The CDR3 nucleotides are TGTGCCAGCAGCTTAATCGGGGGGTTGGGCTACACCTTC. The chain combines TRBV7-2 with TRBJ1-2; D might be TRBD1 (5 bases). CDR3 size: 13 residues. V lost 2 bases and J 8 bases, leaving 12 bases between the germline ends. Germline V gene data show CDR1 as SGHTA and CDR2 as FQGNSA.

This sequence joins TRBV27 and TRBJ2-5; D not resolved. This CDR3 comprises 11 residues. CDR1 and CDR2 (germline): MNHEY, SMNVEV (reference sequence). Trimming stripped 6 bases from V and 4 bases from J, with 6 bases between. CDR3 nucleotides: TGTGCCAGCAGATCAGGAGAGACCCAGTACTTC. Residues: CASRSGETQYF.